These 28 T cell receptor beta chains came from one sample sequenced in a study of T cell changes during pregnancy in multiple sclerosis (dated by TCRdb to 2018 to 2020). To prepare the library, the immunoSEQ multiplex PCR assay was applied. TCRdb limited this immuneACCESS table to in-frame rearrangements with V and J called. A share of clones is missing; checked studies link under half to unresolved V genes, and the rest is unexplained. The sample table shows 40,000 to 60,000 clones, and almost 95% are seen once. The ten top clones hold 0.6% to 0.75% of the sample. Material: CD4+ T cells from peripheral blood mononuclear cells, obtained in the third trimester of pregnancy. The origin of the receptors is a female donor with multiple sclerosis, enrolled in a pregnancy study.

The V and J genes are TRBV5-4 and TRBJ2-1; 9 bases are shared with TRBD1. Germline loops: CDR1 SGHNT, CDR2 YYREEE (reference sequence). The ends lost 3 bases at V and 6 bases at J; junction bases unmatched: 13. This CDR3 region has 17 residues. The CDR3 loop is CASSWADRGGWGNEQFF. CDR3 nucleotide sequence: TGTGCCAGCAGCTGGGCGGACAGGGGAGGATGGGGCAATGAGCAGTTCTTC.

CDR3 sequence (DNA): TGTGCCAGCAGCTTAGATGGGGCAGGGCAAACAACTAATGAAAAACTGTTTTTT. It yields the protein CASSLDGAGQTTNEKLFF. This chain connects TRBV7-9 to TRBJ1-4; D is possibly TRBD1 (5 bases). Looked up from germline, CDR1 is SEHNR and CDR2 is FQNEAQ (reference sequence). This CDR3 is 18 amino acids long. Deletions cut 1 base from V and 0 bases from J, with 15 bases between.

The chain links TRBV6-6 to TRBJ2-7, with 8 bases aligning to TRBD1. In germline, CDR1 is MNHNY, CDR2 SVGAGI (reference sequence). The V and J ends lost 5 bases and 2 bases, in that order; junction bases with no gene match: 5. The CDR3 covers 14 residues. The DNA for the CDR3 is TGTGCCAGCAGTACCGGACAGGGCGCCTACGAGCAGTACTTC. Translation gives CASSTGQGAYEQYF.

The chain combines TRBV12-5 with TRBJ2-1; TRBD2 agrees at 10 bases. The V gene's germline CDR1 is LGHNT and CDR2 FRNRAP. Losses at the gene ends were 7 bases for V and 2 bases for J; bases not matched to a gene: 14. The CDR3 extends over 18 amino acids. CDR3 bases: TGTGCTAGTGCCCTAGGCCTAGCGGGAGATCGCCCCTACAATGAGCAGTTCTTC. This gives the protein CASALGLAGDRPYNEQFF.

The chain carries TRBV7-8 and TRBJ2-1, with 10 nucleotides matching TRBD1. The CDR3 length is 14 residues. J lost 16 bases, V lost 5 bases, and 14 bases had no gene match. Germline values: CDR1 SGHVS, CDR2 FQNEAQ. The CDR3 DNA is TGTGCCAGCAGCCAAGATAGAACCCGGGACAGGGGATTCTTC. Translating gives CASSQDRTRDRGFF.

CDR3 amino acids: CASSYGTINTEAFF. Here the CDR3 DNA reads TGTGCCAGCAGTTACGGGACAATCAACACTGAAGCTTTCTTT. This rearrangement joins TRBV6-6 to TRBJ1-1, with D perhaps TRBD1 (6 bases). CDR1 and CDR2 from the germline V gene are MNHNY and SVGAGI (reference sequence). The germline V and J ends were trimmed by 2 bases and 2 bases, with 9 bases remaining between them. This CDR3 is built from 14 residues.

The chain carries TRBV5-1 and TRBJ2-1; possible D gene TRBD2, 5 bases. Germline assignment: CDR1 SGHRS and CDR2 YFSETQ. V was trimmed by 1 base and J by 0 bases, leaving 11 bases between them. The CDR3 loop spans 16 amino acids. The CDR3 DNA is TGCGCCAGCAGCTTGAAGCTAGCCAGCTCCTACAATGAGCAGTTCTTC. It codes for CASSLKLASSYNEQFF.

This rearrangement joins TRBV10-3 to TRBJ2-3; D unclear. V lost 10 bases to trimming and J lost 2 bases, with 13 bases between them. CDR1 is ENHRY and CDR2 is SYGVKD in the germline V gene. This CDR3 spans 13 amino acids. CDR3: CATEDSSTDTQYF. The CDR3 nucleotides are TGTGCCACCGAGGATAGTTCCACAGATACGCAGTATTTT.

V is TRBV28 and J is TRBJ2-7; no clear D gene. CDR1 and CDR2 from the germline V gene are MDHEN and SYDVKM. Trimming removed 4 bases from V and 5 bases from J, with 9 bases in between. This CDR3 is built from 12 residues. The CDR3 region has the DNA TGTGCCAGCAGTTCCCCTTTTCACGAGCAGTACTTC. Its protein product is CASSSPFHEQYF.

The chain recombines TRBV4-3 with TRBJ2-3, with a weak D call TRBD1 (5 bases). The CDR3 covers 17 residues. In germline, CDR1 is LGHNA, CDR2 YSLEER. The ends were cut back, 0 bases at V and 2 bases at J, with 15 bases in the middle. CDR3 residues: CASSQDARSRVTDTQYF. The CDR3 nucleotides are TGCGCCAGCAGCCAAGATGCGAGGTCCAGGGTCACAGATACGCAGTATTTT.

This clone is a singleton in its sample. The gene calls are TRBV18 and TRBJ2-7, with 10 positions matching TRBD1. The CDR3 extends over 15 amino acids. The V segment lost 2 bases and the J segment 2 bases; nucleotides outside the gene matches: 3. Germline CDR1 reads KGHSH; CDR2 reads LQKENI. The CDR3 protein is CASSPLTGGTYEQYF. CDR3 nucleotides: TGTGCCAGCTCACCATTGACAGGGGGCACCTACGAGCAGTACTTC.

The rearrangement uses TRBV19 and TRBJ1-5; D is uncertain. Deletions cut 5 bases from V and 3 bases from J, with 8 bases between. The length of the CDR3 is 13 residues. CDR1 is LNHDA and CDR2 is SQIVND in the germline V gene (reference sequence). CDR3 sequence reads: CASSSPDNQPQHF. CDR3 DNA sequence: TGTGCCAGTAGTTCACCAGACAATCAGCCCCAGCATTTT.

The V call is TRBV10-3, the J call TRBJ2-7; 10 nucleotides align to TRBD1. Germline V gives CDR1 ENHRY, CDR2 SYGVKD. J was trimmed by 2 bases and V by 8 bases; bases with no gene match: 0. There are 12 residues in the CDR3. CDR3 residues: CAIGQGAYEQYF. The CDR3 coding sequence is TGTGCCATCGGACAGGGGGCCTACGAGCAGTACTTC.

The chain has TRBV2 and TRBJ2-4, with D possibly being TRBD1 (6 bases). CDR1 and CDR2 from the germline V gene are SNHLY and FYNNEI. Trimming pared 5 bases from V and 5 bases from J, leaving 10 bases between. The CDR3 is made up of 13 amino acids. The CDR3 nucleotides are TGTGCCAGCAGTAGGGACACCGAAAACATTCAGTACTTC. This sequence encodes CASSRDTENIQYF.

This clone occurred a few times. J is TRBJ2-2 and V is TRBV19; D might be TRBD2 (6 bases). In germline, CDR1 is LNHDA, CDR2 SQIVND (reference sequence). Trimming took 4 bases from V and 2 from J, leaving 14 bases between them. The CDR3 has 16 residues. CDR3 DNA: TGTGCCAGTAGTACAAAACTAGCTCTCAACACCGGGGAGCTGTTTTTT. The encoded protein is CASSTKLALNTGELFF.

The chain is built from TRBV5-6 and TRBJ2-1; D remains ambiguous. In germline, CDR1 is SGHDT, CDR2 YYEEEE. V dropped 1 base and J dropped 3 bases, with 17 bases sitting between them. The length of the CDR3 is 17 residues. DNA of the CDR3: TGTGCCAGCAGCTTGAAGAGGTTTACACAAGACTACAATGAGCAGTTCTTC. As protein: CASSLKRFTQDYNEQFF.

The chain joins TRBV29-1 to TRBJ2-3, with D possibly TRBD2 on 6 matching bases. Trimming stripped 4 bases from V and 0 bases from J, with 11 bases between. CDR1 and CDR2 (germline): SQVTM, ANQGSEA. CDR3 size: 14 residues. The CDR3 DNA sequence: TGCAGCGTTGTTTCGGGACTCAGCACAGATACGCAGTATTTT. This gives the protein CSVVSGLSTDTQYF.

The chain links TRBV13 to TRBJ2-7; 8 bases match TRBD2. The junction had 7 bases not matched to a gene; V was cut back by 3 bases and J by 6 bases. Looked up from germline, CDR1 is PRHDT and CDR2 is FYEKMQ (reference sequence). There are 14 residues in the CDR3. The CDR3 protein is CASSLGLVSSEQYF. The CDR3 nucleotides are TGTGCCAGCAGCTTGGGACTAGTGTCTTCCGAGCAGTACTTC. Using reference TRBV13 and TRBJ2-7 for the parts outside the CDR3, the full variable domain is AAGVIQSPRHLIKEKRETATLKCYPIPRHDTVYWYQQGPGQDPQFLISFYEKMQSDKGSIPDRFSAQQFSDYHSELNMSSLELGDSALYFCASSLGLVSSEQYFGPGTRLTVT.

This chain uses TRBV7-2 with TRBJ2-4; a weak D match, TRBD2 (5 bases). This CDR3 region has 15 residues. From germline, CDR1 is SGHTA and CDR2 FQGNSA. Trimming took off 5 bases at V and 1 base at J, with 12 bases between the two ends. The CDR3 nucleotides are TGTGCCAGCAGCCAAAACGGGATGGCCAAAAACATTCAGTACTTC. The encoded protein is CASSQNGMAKNIQYF.

CDR3 sequence: CASSVPGLADNEQFF. CDR3 nucleotide sequence: TGTGCCAGCAGTGTACCGGGACTAGCAGACAATGAGCAGTTCTTC. This chain joins TRBV6-1 and TRBJ2-1; 9 positions match TRBD2. The germline V gene has CDR1 MNHNS and CDR2 SASEGT. V shed 4 bases and J 5 bases; nucleotides not matched to a gene: 6. The CDR3 is 15 residues long.

The chain joins TRBV6-5 to TRBJ2-1; a weak D match, TRBD2 (5 bases). Trimming shortened V by 5 bases and J by 14 bases, and 19 bases separated the two germline ends. There are 13 residues in the CDR3. CDR1 MNHEY and CDR2 SVGAGI come from the germline V gene. In nucleotides, the CDR3 is TGTGCCAGCAGTGCGACTACGTCCTCAATGGAGTTCTTC. As protein: CASSATTSSMEFF.

The chain links TRBV18 to TRBJ2-3; TRBD2 matches 11 bases. J gave up 0 bases and V 3 bases, and 5 bases lay outside the gene matches. Germline loops: CDR1 KGHSH, CDR2 LQKENI. CDR3 length equals 17 residues. CDR3 residues: CASSPTRLAGSTDTQYF. In DNA form, the CDR3 reads TGTGCCAGCTCACCGACCAGACTAGCGGGAAGCACAGATACGCAGTATTTT. The entire variable domain, with the rest obtained from reference TRBV18 and TRBJ2-3, is as follows: NAGVMQNPRHLVRRRGQEARLRCSPMKGHSHVYWYRQLPEEGLKFMVYLQKENIIDESGMPKERFSAEFPKEGPSILRIQQVVRGDSAAYFCASSPTRLAGSTDTQYFGPGTRLTVL.

J is TRBJ2-7 and V is TRBV6-5, with TRBD2 identical over 7 bases. Trimming cost V 6 bases and J 2 bases; bases outside gene matches: 7. Germline V lookup: CDR1 MNHEY, CDR2 SVGAGI. This CDR3 has 14 amino acids. Here the CDR3 reads CASRTSSGAYEQYF. In DNA, the CDR3 is TGTGCCAGCAGGACTAGCTCCGGGGCCTACGAGCAGTACTTC.

V gene TRBV6-1 combines with J gene TRBJ2-7; 7 positions match TRBD1. The CDR3 covers 16 residues. The germline CDR1 and CDR2 sequences are MNHNS and SASEGT. The J segment lost 5 bases and the V segment lost 4 bases, leaving 14 bases of the junction unmatched. This CDR3 reads CASSAPGRDRAHEQYF. The CDR3 DNA follows: TGTGCCAGCAGTGCACCGGGTCGCGACAGGGCGCACGAGCAGTACTTC.

CDR3 sequence reads: CASIKRRQKNTEAFF. The CDR3, as DNA: TGTGCCAGTATTAAAAGGCGACAGAAGAACACTGAAGCTTTCTTT. V usage is TRBV19 and J usage is TRBJ1-1, with D perhaps matching TRBD1 (5 bases). Germline CDR1 LNHDA, CDR2 SQIVND (reference sequence). V lost 7 bases, J lost 1 base, and 16 bases lay in between. CDR3 length equals 15 residues.

The chain links TRBV29-1 to TRBJ1-1, with TRBD1 matching over 8 bases. This CDR3 is built from 15 residues. V lost 6 bases and J lost 1; bases outside the gene matches: 10. Germline V lookup: CDR1 SQVTM, CDR2 ANQGSEA. This chain's CDR3 is CSVQTNRGTNTEAFF. CDR3 sequence (DNA): TGCAGCGTCCAAACGAACAGGGGGACGAACACTGAAGCTTTCTTT. The full variable domain, its missing parts supplied by reference TRBV29-1 and TRBJ1-1, is SAVISQKPSRDICQRGTSLTIQCQVDSQVTMMFWYRQQPGQSLTLIATANQGSEATYESGFVIDKFPISRPNLTFSTLTVSNMSPEDSSIYLCSVQTNRGTNTEAFFGQGTRLTVV.

The chain links TRBV5-1 to TRBJ2-1, with 7 bases that match TRBD1. The CDR3 has 15 amino acids. Germline V CDR1 and CDR2: SGHRS, YFSETQ. Losses at the gene ends were 3 bases for V and 6 bases for J; bases not matched to a gene: 9. The CDR3: CASSSPGTVVNEQFF. The CDR3 bases are TGCGCCAGCAGCTCGCCCGGGACAGTTGTCAATGAGCAGTTCTTC.

The chain joins TRBV5-4 to TRBJ2-7; 8 bases are a match to TRBD1. V trimming: 6 bases; J trimming: 2 bases; junction bases outside the gene matches: 7. Germline V gene lookup returns CDR1 SGHNT and CDR2 YYREEE (reference sequence). There are 14 residues in the CDR3. CDR3 amino acids: CASTTGGPTYEQYF. The CDR3 DNA reads TGTGCCAGCACCACAGGGGGACCTACCTACGAGCAGTACTTC.